Listed below are T cell receptor beta chains from one sample, sequenced in a study of cytomegalovirus exposure and HLA in healthy donors. Sequencing used immunoSEQ multiplex PCR; TCRdb keeps in-frame clones, though not all of them. The data show nearly 65,000 clones, approximately 70% seen once. Sequenced sample: PBMCs. The receptor set was obtained from a man aged 45-65 years in good health and CMV-seronegative. The CDR3 runs from the conserved cysteine through the conserved F or W. D genes are given only for firm matches. For some rows the clone size is stated as once, few or many, or as a class when expanded; others skip it.

j_gene,d_gene,abundance,v_gene,CDR3nt,CDR3aa
TRBJ2-1,-,-,TRBV7-9,TGTGCCAGCAGCCCGTACCTGGGGCCCTATGAGCAGTTCTTC,CASSPYLGPYEQFF
TRBJ1-2,TRBD1,-,TRBV5-6,TGTGCCAGCAGCATAGGACAGGGCGGTCTCTATGGCTACACCTTC,CASSIGQGGLYGYTF
TRBJ2-5,-,-,TRBV2,TGTGCCAGCGCAGGGTCGCAAGAGACCCAGTACTTC,CASAGSQETQYF
TRBJ2-1,TRBD2,once,TRBV13,TGTGCCAGCAGCTTGGGATTAGCGGGGAGGAATGAGCAGTTCTTC,CASSLGLAGRNEQFF
TRBJ1-2,-,few,TRBV9,TGTGCCAGCAGCGTAGCTGGGGGGGCTCTCTATGGCTACACCTTC,CASSVAGGALYGYTF
TRBJ2-5,-,-,TRBV11-2,TGTGCCAGCAGCCGACCTGCCACTGCCCGGCAAGAGGCCCAGTACTTC,CASSRPATARQEAQYF
TRBJ1-1,TRBD1,few,TRBV9,TGTGCCAGCAGCGTCGACAGGGGAAACGCTGAAGCTTTCTTT,CASSVDRGNAEAFF
TRBJ1-2,TRBD1,-,TRBV30,TGTGCCTGGGGGGAGCGAAGGGGGCGGGCGGTGAGTGGCTACACCTTC,CAWGERRGRAVSGYTF
TRBJ2-1,TRBD1,-,TRBV6-6,TGTGCCAGCCGGCGGGACAGGGTTTTGGAGGAGCAGTTCTTC,CASRRDRVLEEQFF
TRBJ2-5,TRBD2,-,TRBV5-1,TGCGCCAGCAGCATAGCGGGGGGGGAAGAGACCCAGTACTTC,CASSIAGGEETQYF
TRBJ1-5,-,-,TRBV19,TGTGCCAGTAGTTTGACAGTTAGCAATCAGCCCCAGCATTTT,CASSLTVSNQPQHF
TRBJ2-6,-,-,TRBV30,TGTGCCTGGACAGGGTCTGGGGCCAACGTCCTGACTTTC,CAWTGSGANVLTF
TRBJ1-2,-,-,TRBV10-2,TGCGCCAGCAGTGAGACCCTAGAACGTGTCTATGGCTACACCTTC,CASSETLERVYGYTF
TRBJ2-6,-,-,TRBV4-1,TGCGCCAGCAGCCAGTTGAAACGGAACGGACAGCCCCTCTCTGGGGCCAACGTCCTGACTTTC,CASSQLKRNGQPLSGANVLTF
TRBJ2-5,TRBD2,-,TRBV19,TGTGCCAGTAGTGCTAGCGGGGGGGCCGGGGAGACCCAGTACTTC,CASSASGGAGETQYF
TRBJ2-7,TRBD1,-,TRBV6-1,TGTGCCAACGGACAGGCCTACGAGCAGTACTTC,CANGQAYEQYF
TRBJ2-7,TRBD2,-,TRBV2,TGTGCCAGCAGGCGGACTAGCGGGGGCTACGAGCAGTACTTC,CASRRTSGGYEQYF
TRBJ1-2,-,-,TRBV11-2,TGTGCCAGCAGCTCCGCAGGGTCCCTCTATGGCTACACCTTC,CASSSAGSLYGYTF
TRBJ2-3,TRBD2,few,TRBV6-1,TGTGCCAGCAGTGCGACTAGCGGGGGGTCAGATACGCAGTATTTT,CASSATSGGSDTQYF
TRBJ1-2,TRBD1,-,TRBV2,TGTGCCAGCAGACTGGACAGGACCGGCTATGGCTACACCTTC,CASRLDRTGYGYTF
TRBJ2-2,TRBD1,-,TRBV6-1,TGTGCCAGCAGTGAAGAGACAGGGGGCACCGGGGAGCTGTTTTTT,CASSEETGGTGELFF
TRBJ2-7,-,-,TRBV19,TGTGCCAGTAGTACCGGGACACTTTACTACGAGCAGTACTTC,CASSTGTLYYEQYF
TRBJ1-1,-,-,TRBV7-8,TGTGCCAGCAGCGAAGGGGGGGCGAACACTGAAGCTTTCTTT,CASSEGGANTEAFF
TRBJ2-7,TRBD1,-,TRBV6-4,TGTGCCCGGGACAGGGGCGCCTACGAGCAGTACTTC,CARDRGAYEQYF
TRBJ1-1,-,-,TRBV27,TGTGCCAGCAGCCCCAGGGGTCCCAAGAACACTGAAGCTTTCTTT,CASSPRGPKNTEAFF
TRBJ1-5,TRBD1,-,TRBV6-1,TGTGCCAGCAGACCACAGGGGGATCAGCCCCAGCATTTT,CASRPQGDQPQHF
TRBJ2-3,-,-,TRBV4-1,TGCGCCAGCAGAAGGAGAGATACGCAGTATTTT,CASRRRDTQYF
TRBJ1-1,-,-,TRBV27,TGTGCCAGCAGTCCCATTGGGGGCCAGGCTTTCTTT,CASSPIGGQAFF
TRBJ2-3,-,-,TRBV6-1,TGTGCCAGCAGTGAGATCGTGGCGGGTAGCACAGATACGCAGTATTTT,CASSEIVAGSTDTQYF
TRBJ2-5,TRBD2,-,TRBV9,TGTGCCAGCAGCCCGGGACTAACGCGGCTGGAGACCCAGTACTTC,CASSPGLTRLETQYF
TRBJ1-5,TRBD1,-,TRBV5-5,TGTGCCAGCAGCTTAACCTACCGGGACAGGGTTAGCAATCAGCCCCAGCATTTT,CASSLTYRDRVSNQPQHF
TRBJ2-7,TRBD2,-,TRBV7-9,TGTTCCAGCAGCTTAGGTCCAGCGGGGGCCACCAGTCTTGGGGAGCAGTACTTC,CSSSLGPAGATSLGEQYF
TRBJ1-5,TRBD1,-,TRBV29-1,TGCAGCGCCTCACAGGGGAAGGGGCTCAATCAGCCCCAGCATTTT,CSASQGKGLNQPQHF